These T cell receptor beta chains were read from a single sample in a study of blood T cell repertoires in COVID-19. Profiling relied on immunoSEQ multiplex PCR, and the TCRdb table lists in-frame clones only, not all of them. Among over 50,000 clones listed, 75% to 95% were seen once. Sequenced: peripheral blood. The receptors here all came from a man aged 50-60 years with active COVID-19. Both conserved end residues are part of each CDR3. A D gene is named only where the DNA matches it firmly. The size of a clone is reported for some rows only, either as once, few or many, or as a class for expanded clones.

j_call | clone_size | v_call | d_call | cdr3_nt | cdr3_aa
TRBJ1-1 | . | TRBV28 | . | TGTGCCAGCAGTTATCACCTGGGGCACACTGAAGCTTTCTTT | CASSYHLGHTEAFF
TRBJ2-2 | . | TRBV5-1 | . | TGCGCCAGCAGCCTGTCAACTAGCGGGGAGCTGTTTTTT | CASSLSTSGELFF
TRBJ2-1 | . | TRBV7-9 | TRBD2 | TGTGCCAGCAGCCAACGGACTAGCGGGAGGACGAAATACAATGAGCAGTTCTTC | CASSQRTSGRTKYNEQFF
TRBJ2-1 | . | TRBV7-2 | TRBD2 | TGTGCCAGCAGCTTAACTAGCGGGGGTAACAATGAGCAGTTCTTC | CASSLTSGGNNEQFF
TRBJ2-2 | . | TRBV5-4 | TRBD2 | TGTGCCAGCAGCTTAAGCGGGGGGGGCCGGGAGCTGTTTTTT | CASSLSGGGRELFF
TRBJ2-2 | . | TRBV18 | TRBD1 | TGTGCCAGCTCACCTTCGCCAGGGGGCAACACCGGGGAGCTGTTTTTT | CASSPSPGGNTGELFF
TRBJ1-5 | . | TRBV6-6 | . | TGTGCCAGCACGGCGGAGACCTATCAGCCCCAGCATTTT | CASTAETYQPQHF
TRBJ2-1 | . | TRBV5-1 | . | TGCGCCAGCAGCTTGGCGAGCGGCTCCTACAATGAGCAGTTCTTC | CASSLASGSYNEQFF
TRBJ1-1 | . | TRBV12-5 | . | TGTGCTAGTGGTCCCACGGGAAGAACTGAAGCTTTCTTT | CASGPTGRTEAFF
TRBJ2-5 | . | TRBV7-6 | . | TGTGCCAGCAGCTCGGGAGAGACCCAGTACTTC | CASSSGETQYF
TRBJ2-3 | few | TRBV7-2 | TRBD2 | TGTGCCAGCAGCTTAGCGCTGACTAGCGGGAGCACAGATACGCAGTATTTT | CASSLALTSGSTDTQYF
TRBJ2-5 | . | TRBV28 | TRBD2 | TGTGCCAGCAGAGCGGGGGGACTATACCAAGAGACCCAGTACTTC | CASRAGGLYQETQYF
TRBJ2-7 | . | TRBV4-1 | TRBD2 | TGCGCCAGCAGCCAAAATATGGGGGGGGAGCAGTACTTC | CASSQNMGGEQYF
TRBJ1-1 | . | TRBV7-2 | TRBD1 | TGTGCCAGCAGCTTATACAGGGGTCACACTGAAGCTTTCTTT | CASSLYRGHTEAFF
TRBJ2-7 | . | TRBV19 | . | TGTGCCAGTAGTATGAGGGGGATCTCCTACGAGCAGTACTTC | CASSMRGISYEQYF
TRBJ2-5 | . | TRBV10-2 | TRBD2 | TGCGCCAGCAGTAAGCCTAGCGGGGGGGCCCTCCAGTACTTC | CASSKPSGGALQYF
TRBJ2-6 | . | TRBV21-1 | . | TGTGCCACCTTAGTCCGGGACTGGTGGTCTTGGCTCTATGGGGCCAACGTCCTGACTTTC | CATLVRDWWSWLYGANVLTF
TRBJ1-2 | . | TRBV28 | TRBD1 | TGTGCCAGCGAGGCGGGACAGGGGTTTGGCTACACCTTC | CASEAGQGFGYTF
TRBJ1-2 | . | TRBV7-8 | TRBD1 | TGTGCCAGCAGCTGGGCTGGTGACAGGGGGTATTCGGGTGGCTACACCTTC | CASSWAGDRGYSGGYTF
TRBJ2-7 | . | TRBV6-2/TRBV6-3 | TRBD2 | TGTGCCAGCAGCTTTTACAGAGGACTAGCGGGACTAAACGAGCAGTACTTC | CASSFYRGLAGLNEQYF
TRBJ1-1 | . | TRBV7-9 | . | TGTGCCAGCAGCCGGACGGGGGGCACTGAAGCTTTCTTT | CASSRTGGTEAFF
TRBJ1-6 | . | TRBV11-2 | . | TGTGCCAGCAGCTGGGGGAGGCGTTCACCCCTCCACTTT | CASSWGRRSPLHF
TRBJ2-7 | once | TRBV18 | TRBD1 | TGTGCCAGCTCACTCCGGGACAGGGGTGTCGAGCAGTACTTC | CASSLRDRGVEQYF
TRBJ1-2 | . | TRBV6-6 | TRBD1 | TGTGCCAGCAGTCAACAGGGGGGCTATGGCTACACCTTC | CASSQQGGYGYTF
TRBJ1-5 | . | TRBV7-2 | . | TGTGCCAGCAGCCCCCAGGGTAGGTTAGGTCAGCCCCAGCATTTT | CASSPQGRLGQPQHF
TRBJ2-5 | . | TRBV15 | TRBD2 | TGTGCCACCAGCAGGATGGGAGGGTTTAGCCAAGAGACCCAGTACTTC | CATSRMGGFSQETQYF
TRBJ2-1 | . | TRBV30 | . | TGTGCCTGGATACAGGGCTATGAGCAGTTCTTC | CAWIQGYEQFF
TRBJ1-4 | . | TRBV4-2 | TRBD1 | TGTGCCAGCAGCCAAGGTTTAACGATGGGACAGGGGATTAATGAAAAACTGTTTTTT | CASSQGLTMGQGINEKLFF